What follows are 21 T cell receptor beta chains derived from one specimen sequenced in a study of shared clonotypes between healthy human individuals. TCRdb keeps only in-frame clones here, not all; method: immunoSEQ multiplex PCR. The data contain over 300,000 clones, around 86% of them singletons. The sample comprised memory CD8+ T cells sorted from blood. The subset is: CD45RO+ cells pooled with CCR7-negative TemRA cells. The receptor source for this set is a man aged 18-30 years in good health.

For this clone: A far more abundant clone sits one base away, making this likely a read error. The chain combines TRBV7-6 with TRBJ1-1; TRBD1 matches 9 bases. After removal of 2 bases from V and 4 bases from J, the junction contained 8 bases not matched to a gene. The CDR3 is 16 residues long. Germline V gene lookup returns CDR1 SGHVS and CDR2 FNYEAQ. The CDR3 is CASSLTSRTGVTEAFF. CDR3 nucleotides: TGTGCCAGCAGCTTAACTTCCAGGACAGGGGTCACTGAAGCTTTCTTT.

The chain links TRBV30 to TRBJ1-1, with a possible D match to TRBD1 (6 bases). This CDR3 spans 13 amino acids. Germline lookup yields CDR1 GTSNPN and CDR2 SVGIG (reference sequence). Trimming removed 0 bases from V and 5 bases from J, with 10 bases in between. CDR3: CAWSVQGWTEAFF. The CDR3 nucleotides are TGTGCCTGGAGTGTACAGGGTTGGACTGAAGCTTTCTTT.

The J gene is TRBJ1-2, the V gene TRBV25-1; possible D gene TRBD1, 5 bases. Germline CDR1 MGHDK, CDR2 SYGVNS. V lost 5 bases to trimming and J lost 6 bases, with 10 bases between them. This CDR3 contains 12 residues. CDR3 bases: TGTGCCAGCAGTAAGCCGGGACATGGCTACACCTTC. Translation gives CASSKPGHGYTF.

CDR3 sequence reads: CASSPSPPGLGTRNEQFF. The CDR3 coding sequence is TGTGCCAGCTCACCCTCACCTCCGGGACTAGGGACTAGGAATGAGCAGTTCTTC. The chain uses TRBV18 and TRBJ2-1; 8 nucleotides match TRBD2. Germline lookup yields CDR1 KGHSH and CDR2 LQKENI. CDR3 length: 18 residues. The V gene end was trimmed by 3 bases and the J gene end by 7 bases; junction bases not matched to a gene: 17. Drawing the rest from reference TRBV18 and TRBJ2-1, the complete variable domain is NAGVMQNPRHLVRRRGQEARLRCSPMKGHSHVYWYRQLPEEGLKFMVYLQKENIIDESGMPKERFSAEFPKEGPSILRIQQVVRGDSAAYFCASSPSPPGLGTRNEQFFGPGTRLTVL.

J is TRBJ2-1 and V is TRBV30; 7 nucleotides match TRBD1. Germline trimming cut 4 bases from V and 7 bases from J; bases unmatched to any gene: 7. The germline CDR1 and CDR2 sequences are GTSNPN and SVGIG (reference sequence). This CDR3 is 13 amino acids long. The CDR3 region is CAWTILTGNEQFF. The CDR3 DNA is TGTGCCTGGACCATACTGACAGGGAATGAGCAGTTCTTC.

The genes are TRBV10-3 and TRBJ2-7; D is perhaps TRBD2 (5 bases). Per the germline V gene, CDR1 is ENHRY and CDR2 is SYGVKD. The CDR3 is 12 amino acids. Trimming took off 10 bases at V and 5 bases at J, with 15 bases between the two ends. The CDR3 coding sequence is TGTGCCACCTGGACTGACGGGGACGAGCAGTACTTC. Its translation: CATWTDGDEQYF.

Regarding this clone: One junction end does not reproduce the germline sequence, and a read error may be involved. V is TRBV7-7 and J is TRBJ2-1; D is possibly TRBD1 (5 bases). CDR1 SSHAT and CDR2 FNYEAQ come from the germline V gene (reference sequence). There are 14 residues in the CDR3. CDR3: CASSLLAGNNEQFF. CDR3 nucleotide sequence: TGTGCTAGCAGCTTACTCGCAGGGAACAATGAGCAGTTCTTC.

V is TRBV6-5 and J is TRBJ2-5; D unresolved. CDR3 length: 13 residues. Germline V lookup: CDR1 MNHEY, CDR2 SVGAGI. Trimming shortened V by 5 bases and J by 5 bases, and 12 bases separated the two germline ends. The CDR3 spells CASSTLGSETQYF. The CDR3 nucleotides read TGTGCCAGCAGTACGCTGGGATCCGAGACCCAGTACTTC.

This rearrangement joins TRBV9 to TRBJ2-5; tentative D call: TRBD2 (6 bases). Per germline, CDR1 SGDLS and CDR2 YYNGEE. Trimming removed 2 bases at V and 3 bases at J, with 8 bases between. This CDR3 comprises 13 residues. This chain's CDR3 is CASSVTGEETQYF. CDR3 bases: TGTGCCAGCAGCGTTACGGGAGAAGAGACCCAGTACTTC.

This sequence joins TRBV9 and TRBJ1-2; tentative D call: TRBD1 (5 bases). There are 15 residues in the CDR3. The germline CDR1 and CDR2 sequences are SGDLS and YYNGEE. V lost 4 bases and J lost 4, with 17 bases in between. This CDR3 is CASSTPGTAAYGYTF. The CDR3 region has the DNA TGTGCCAGCAGCACACCCGGGACGGCGGCCTATGGCTACACCTTC. Full variable domain (missing parts from reference TRBV9 and TRBJ1-2): DSGVTQTPKHLITATGQRVTLRCSPRSGDLSVYWYQQSLDQGLQFLIQYYNGEERAKGNILERFSAQQFPDLHSELNLSSLELGDSALYFCASSTPGTAAYGYTFGSGTRLTVV.

The chain uses TRBV10-1 and TRBJ2-5, with TRBD2 matching over 8 bases. V was pared by 2 bases and J by 2 bases, with 13 bases of the junction left unmatched. The CDR3 is made up of 18 amino acids. Germline V CDR1 and CDR2: WNHNN, SYGVQD (reference sequence). The CDR3 region has the DNA TGCGCCAGCAGTGAGAGGTCGGTAGCGGGGCCCCAACAAGAGACCCAGTACTTC. Amino acid sequence: CASSERSVAGPQQETQYF.

The chain combines TRBV7-8 with TRBJ2-7, with a tentative D call TRBD1 (5 bases). V was pared by 7 bases and J by 1 base, with 20 bases between. Germline CDR1 is SGHVS and CDR2 is FQNEAQ. The CDR3 runs 16 residues. The DNA of the CDR3 is TGTGCCAGCACCATTTTTCAAGGGGAAAGGTCCTACGAGCAGTACTTC. It specifies CASTIFQGERSYEQYF.

V and J are TRBV13 and TRBJ1-1; D perhaps matches TRBD1 (5 bases). V gave up 4 bases and J gave up 1 base, with 7 bases separating them. The CDR3 runs to 13 residues. Germline values: CDR1 PRHDT, CDR2 FYEKMQ (reference sequence). CDR3 sequence: CASSSTENTEAFF. For the CDR3, the DNA is TGTGCCAGCAGCTCGACAGAGAACACTGAAGCTTTCTTT.

This rearrangement joins TRBV15 to TRBJ2-7; 7 bases align to TRBD2. J lost 3 bases, V lost 3 bases, and 2 bases had no gene match. Per germline, CDR1 LNHNV and CDR2 YYDKDF (reference sequence). This CDR3 spans 13 amino acids. CDR3 protein: CATSSGTNYEQYF. In DNA, the CDR3 is TGTGCCACCAGCAGCGGGACTAACTACGAGCAGTACTTC.

This chain connects TRBV27 to TRBJ2-7; possible D gene TRBD2, 5 bases. V was shortened by 8 bases and J by 3 bases, with 20 bases between the two germline ends. This CDR3 region has 15 residues. The germline V gene has CDR1 MNHEY and CDR2 SMNVEV (reference sequence). CDR3 DNA: TGTGCCAGCTGTCGTCGAGGGCCCGACGACTACGAGCAGTACTTC. As protein: CASCRRGPDDYEQYF.

The rearrangement links TRBV5-4 to TRBJ2-7; perhaps TRBD2 as D (5 bases). Germline V lookup: CDR1 SGHNT, CDR2 YYREEE (reference sequence). The CDR3 is made up of 15 amino acids. Trimming took 4 bases from V and 3 from J, leaving 17 bases between them. CDR3 bases: TGTGCCAGCAGCAACCTAGAGGACTCCTACTACGAGCAGTACTTC. It encodes CASSNLEDSYYEQYF.

The rearrangement uses TRBV6-1 and TRBJ1-2; D is undetermined. Deletions cut 2 bases from V and 3 bases from J, with 16 bases between. CDR3 length: 16 residues. The germline gives CDR1 MNHNS, CDR2 SASEGT. This CDR3 reads CASSESGGGDYYGYTF. The CDR3 bases are TGTGCCAGCAGTGAATCGGGTGGTGGGGATTACTATGGCTACACCTTC.

The rearrangement joins TRBV6-5 to TRBJ2-7, with D possibly being TRBD1 (6 bases). This CDR3 is built from 15 residues. Deletions cut 0 bases from V and 4 bases from J, with 13 bases between. Germline CDR1 and CDR2: MNHEY and SVGAGI. CDR3 residues: CASSYSVPGVYEQYF. The CDR3 region has the DNA TGTGCCAGCAGTTACTCGGTGCCAGGGGTGTACGAGCAGTACTTC.

The genes are TRBV4-1 and TRBJ2-7; D is perhaps TRBD1 (6 bases). The V gene's germline CDR1 is MGHRA and CDR2 YSYEKL. Trimming removed 4 bases at V and 5 bases at J, with 15 bases between. There are 14 residues in the CDR3. The CDR3 DNA is TGCGCCAGCAGCCGGGGAACAGGGATCGACGAGCAGTACTTC. Protein sequence: CASSRGTGIDEQYF.

The chain uses TRBV27 and TRBJ2-6; D gene unclear. Germline values: CDR1 MNHEY, CDR2 SMNVEV (reference sequence). The V gene lost 6 bases and the J gene lost 0 bases, with 6 bases spanning the gap. The CDR3 consists of 14 residues. The CDR3 here is CASRLSSGANVLTF. In DNA form, the CDR3 reads TGTGCCAGCAGATTAAGCTCTGGGGCCAACGTCCTGACTTTC.

Details on this clone: This CDR3 is also generated by other DNA sequences in the sample. This chain connects TRBV28 to TRBJ2-5; TRBD2 matches at 13 bases. J was trimmed by 1 base and V by 0 bases; bases with no gene match: 2. CDR1 is MDHEN, CDR2 SYDVKM, per germline. The CDR3 sequence is 17 residues long. As DNA, the CDR3 is TGTGCCAGCAGTTTATGGACTAGCGGGGGGAGCCAAGAGACCCAGTACTTC. Protein product: CASSLWTSGGSQETQYF.